This T cell receptor (beta chain) was captured in a study of neurological immune-mediated disorders (dated by TCRdb to between 2019 and 2020). With regard to the full study: The study compared peripheral blood TCR-beta repertoires of HTLV-I-associated myelopathy (HAM/TSP) patients, multiple sclerosis patients and healthy controls using UMI-based sequencing. Alongside PBMC samples, the set of approximately 100 TCR-beta libraries contained longitudinal samples, technical triplicates, and paired CD4+ and CD8+ T-cell subsets that had been sorted. Technical triplicate libraries were sequenced to precisely calculate the variability in frequency of each individual clone. Of the approximately 70 subjects in the cohort, around 14 were HAM/TSP patients, approximately 35 were multiple sclerosis patients, and 20 were healthy controls.

In its sample, this clonotype was seen many times. The antigen it recognizes is unknown. One base away there is no much larger clone; base qualities are not given. Study-level results and caveats: Expanded clones from different subjects shared no identical CDR3 amino acid sequences, which suggests that TCR-beta repertoires were private in all groups. TCR clonal expansion was greatest in HAM/TSP patients and smallest in MS patients, who ranked below even healthy controls.

cDNA synthesis used template-switch 5'RACE with a primer carrying a 10-nucleotide random unique molecular identifier tagging each TCR transcript. Every sequencing run covered 15-18 subjects and yielded more than 160 million TCR-beta sequences. Total RNA was extracted with the RNeasy kit. The KAPA Real-time Library Amplification kit was used to amplify TCR-beta VDJ regions with primers for the TCR constant region and the 5'RACE anchor. A first PCR added sample indexes and Illumina adaptors, after which a second PCR increased the library yield. The roughly 650 bp TCR product was size-selected on a 2% E-gel SizeSelection system after Ampure bead purification. Before pooling, library quality was checked on a Bioanalyzer, concentration was measured with Qubit, and libraries were quantified with the Kapa Library Quantification kit. An Illumina HiSeq 2500 sequenced the libraries paired-end 2 x 150 bp. To increase sequence diversity, roughly 24-32% phiX was spiked into each library pool. Per the source publication's procedure: The quality-filtered reads were processed with the UMI-based MiGEC pipeline, whose error correction step removed more than 80% of the raw TCR sequences. IMGT germline references were used for alignment of VDJ genes, and clonotypes were defined by a unique CDR3 amino acid sequence together with V-J genes. Clonal expansion, Shannon diversity and CDR3 relatedness (CalcPairwiseDistances, ClusterSamples) were evaluated with VDJtools, and phylogenetic trees were built with CLCbio workbench. A clone was classed as expanded if it had 8 or more unique UMIs, a cutoff based on coefficient-of-variation modelling across technical triplicates. TCRdb redid the processing of the public reads, applying fastp at Q25 and MiXCR, and retained in-frame beta chains. Identical CDR3 protein sequences are pooled into one entry, listed with their most common genes and DNA. The V and J calls and clone size are TCRdb's, not the authors'. This sample is represented by 30,000 to 40,000 distinct CDR3 sequences; over 8.5% of them were singletons. The top ten constitute about 4% of the sample.

Relative to germline, V is 3 bases shorter and J is 0 bases shorter, with 15 bases between their ends. The CDR3 runs 16 amino acids, cysteine and phenylalanine included. Left in the record is the CDR3 DNA by itself, 48 bases read in frame from the first base. CDR1 and CDR2, per the germline V gene (reference sequence), are SGHKS and YYEKEE. The sample's time point, from its label and the paper: technical triplicate 1. Libraries from unsorted PBMCs were made from 2 million PBMCs kept in RNAlater at -80 degrees C until RNA extraction. Peripheral blood was subjected to Ficoll-Hypaque density gradient centrifugation to isolate PBMCs, which were then cryopreserved in liquid nitrogen.

The chain is made from TRBV5-5 and TRBJ1-1, with no D gene named confidently. Sequencing was carried out using PBMCs. The sequence was obtained from a man between 60 and 70 years old with HTLV-1-associated myelopathy (HAM/TSP). The CDR3 protein sequence reads: CASSSRIGRMNTEAFF. In nucleotides, the sequence is TGTGCCAGCAGCTCCCGCATTGGACGGATGAACACTGAAGCTTTCTTT.